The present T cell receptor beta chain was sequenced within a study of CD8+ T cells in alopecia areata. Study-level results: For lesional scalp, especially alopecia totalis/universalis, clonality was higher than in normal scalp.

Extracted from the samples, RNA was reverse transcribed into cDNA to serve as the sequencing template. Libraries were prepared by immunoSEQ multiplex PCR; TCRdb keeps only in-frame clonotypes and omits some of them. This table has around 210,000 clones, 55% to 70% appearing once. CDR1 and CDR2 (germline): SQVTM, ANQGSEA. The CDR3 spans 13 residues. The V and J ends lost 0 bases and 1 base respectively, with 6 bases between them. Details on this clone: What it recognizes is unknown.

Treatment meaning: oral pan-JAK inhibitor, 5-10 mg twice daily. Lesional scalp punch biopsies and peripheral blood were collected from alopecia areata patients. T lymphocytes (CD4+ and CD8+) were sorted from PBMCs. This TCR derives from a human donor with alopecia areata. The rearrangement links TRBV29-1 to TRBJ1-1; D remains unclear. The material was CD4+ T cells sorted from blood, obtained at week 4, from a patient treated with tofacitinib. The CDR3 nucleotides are TGCAGCGTTGAAGAACTGCCGAACACTGAAGCTTTCTTT. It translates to CSVEELPNTEAFF.